The rows below give T cell receptor beta chains drawn from one sample of a study of T cell changes during pregnancy in multiple sclerosis. The assay was immunoSEQ multiplex PCR, and TCRdb's table has in-frame clones only and misses some. The profile shows about 120,000 clones, 92% of them singletons. The specimen comprised peripheral blood, sampled in the third trimester of pregnancy. The source of these receptors is a female donor with multiple sclerosis, enrolled in a pregnancy study. Each CDR3 is given with its conserved first and last residue. Each record gives: clone size, V gene, D gene, J gene, CDR3 DNA, CDR3 protein. The D gene is left open where the match is weak. Not all rows give a size; the values are once, few, many and, for expanded clones, a class.

abundance: NA
v_gene: TRBV6-1
d_gene: NA
j_gene: TRBJ1-5
CDR3nt: TGTGCCAGCAGGGGGTTTCGGGGAGGCAATCAGCCCCAGCATTTT
CDR3aa: CASRGFRGGNQPQHF

abundance: NA
v_gene: TRBV19
d_gene: NA
j_gene: TRBJ1-2
CDR3nt: TGTGCCAGTAGTATAGACACGCGGGGCGGCTACACCTTC
CDR3aa: CASSIDTRGGYTF

abundance: once
v_gene: TRBV19
d_gene: NA
j_gene: TRBJ2-7
CDR3nt: TGTGCCAGTAGTAAAGTCAGACAGAGCTACCACTACGAGCAGTACTTC
CDR3aa: CASSKVRQSYHYEQYF

abundance: once
v_gene: TRBV25-1
d_gene: TRBD2
j_gene: TRBJ2-2
CDR3nt: TGTGCCAGCAGCGCGGGAGGCCGTGGCACCGGGGAGCTGTTTTTT
CDR3aa: CASSAGGRGTGELFF

abundance: NA
v_gene: TRBV6-1
d_gene: TRBD1
j_gene: TRBJ2-7
CDR3nt: TGTGCCAGCAGTAGGACAGGGGAAGTCTACGAGCAGTACTTC
CDR3aa: CASSRTGEVYEQYF

abundance: NA
v_gene: TRBV19
d_gene: NA
j_gene: TRBJ2-7
CDR3nt: TGTGCCAGTAGTAGTACCAGGGGAAGCGAGCAGTACTTC
CDR3aa: CASSSTRGSEQYF

abundance: NA
v_gene: TRBV21-1
d_gene: NA
j_gene: TRBJ1-2
CDR3nt: TGTGCCAGCAGCATCAGGACAGGGACGAGCTATGGCTACACCTTC
CDR3aa: CASSIRTGTSYGYTF

abundance: few
v_gene: TRBV5-5
d_gene: TRBD1
j_gene: TRBJ1-6
CDR3nt: TGTGCCAGCAGCTTCGGCGGGACAGGGAGAGAACCCCTCCACTTT
CDR3aa: CASSFGGTGREPLHF

abundance: few
v_gene: TRBV29-1
d_gene: TRBD1
j_gene: TRBJ1-2
CDR3nt: TGCAGCGTTGAATTCCGGGACAGGGCCTATGGCTACACCTTC
CDR3aa: CSVEFRDRAYGYTF

abundance: NA
v_gene: TRBV19
d_gene: TRBD2
j_gene: TRBJ2-1
CDR3nt: TGTGCCAGTAGTATACTGGGGCGGGGGAGGCAGTTCTTC
CDR3aa: CASSILGRGRQFF

abundance: NA
v_gene: TRBV7-3
d_gene: TRBD1
j_gene: TRBJ2-1
CDR3nt: TGTGCCAGCAGCCCGCTGGGACAGGGGTTCAATGAGCAGTTCTTC
CDR3aa: CASSPLGQGFNEQFF

abundance: NA
v_gene: TRBV9
d_gene: NA
j_gene: TRBJ2-2
CDR3nt: TGTGCCAGCAGCGTAGTTCCAGGTCTGGACACCGGGGAGCTGTTTTTT
CDR3aa: CASSVVPGLDTGELFF

abundance: NA
v_gene: TRBV19
d_gene: NA
j_gene: TRBJ2-4
CDR3nt: TGTGCCAGTAGTATAACAGGGAGAGCCAAAAACATTCAGTACTTC
CDR3aa: CASSITGRAKNIQYF

abundance: NA
v_gene: TRBV19
d_gene: NA
j_gene: TRBJ1-1
CDR3nt: TGTGCCAGTAGTATTGCGCAGGGGCAATGGGACACTGAAGCTTTCTTT
CDR3aa: CASSIAQGQWDTEAFF

abundance: NA
v_gene: TRBV29-1
d_gene: TRBD2
j_gene: TRBJ2-3
CDR3nt: TGCAGCGTTGCCACTAGCGGGAGCACAGATACGCAGTATTTT
CDR3aa: CSVATSGSTDTQYF

abundance: NA
v_gene: TRBV9
d_gene: NA
j_gene: TRBJ2-6
CDR3nt: TGTGCCAGCAGCCTTTTCTCTGGGGCCAACGTCCTGACTTTC
CDR3aa: CASSLFSGANVLTF

abundance: NA
v_gene: TRBV11-1
d_gene: TRBD1
j_gene: TRBJ2-1
CDR3nt: TGTGCCAGCAGCTTTGGACAGGGGGCGGATGAGCAGTTCTTC
CDR3aa: CASSFGQGADEQFF

abundance: NA
v_gene: TRBV19
d_gene: NA
j_gene: TRBJ1-4
CDR3nt: TGTGCCAGTAGACGGGGGGCGCGTCTGGGAAAACTGTTTTTT
CDR3aa: CASRRGARLGKLFF

abundance: NA
v_gene: TRBV19
d_gene: TRBD1
j_gene: TRBJ2-7
CDR3nt: TGTGCCAGTAGTATAGGTAACAGGGGTTACGAGCAGTACTTC
CDR3aa: CASSIGNRGYEQYF

abundance: NA
v_gene: TRBV6-1
d_gene: TRBD2
j_gene: TRBJ2-1
CDR3nt: TGTGCCAGCAGTTTAGCGGGAGTCAGAAATGAGCAGTTCTTC
CDR3aa: CASSLAGVRNEQFF

abundance: NA
v_gene: TRBV6-1
d_gene: NA
j_gene: TRBJ1-5
CDR3nt: TGTGCCAGCAGTGAAGCGCTTGGGGAGGGTCAGCCCCAGCATTTT
CDR3aa: CASSEALGEGQPQHF

abundance: once
v_gene: TRBV5-5
d_gene: NA
j_gene: TRBJ1-1
CDR3nt: TGTGCCAGCAGCTTCTCTAGTGATCTTAGACTTGAAGCTTTCTTT
CDR3aa: CASSFSSDLRLEAFF

abundance: NA
v_gene: TRBV5-1
d_gene: NA
j_gene: TRBJ2-5
CDR3nt: TGCGCCAGCAGCTCAGCCGGAGAACCAGAAGAGACCCAGTACTTC
CDR3aa: CASSSAGEPEETQYF

abundance: NA
v_gene: TRBV7-2
d_gene: NA
j_gene: TRBJ2-2
CDR3nt: TGTGCCAGCAGCCAACAGTACACCGGGGAGCTGTTTTTT
CDR3aa: CASSQQYTGELFF

abundance: NA
v_gene: TRBV11-2
d_gene: NA
j_gene: TRBJ2-7
CDR3nt: TGTGCCAGCAGCTTAGGGTGGGAGTACGAGCAGTACTTC
CDR3aa: CASSLGWEYEQYF

abundance: NA
v_gene: TRBV5-4
d_gene: TRBD1
j_gene: TRBJ2-2
CDR3nt: TGTGCCAGCAGCTTGGATGGGACAGGGGGCCTGACCGGGGAGCTGTTTTTT
CDR3aa: CASSLDGTGGLTGELFF

abundance: NA
v_gene: TRBV19
d_gene: NA
j_gene: TRBJ1-1
CDR3nt: TGTGCCAGTAGTATAGAGGGGCTTGACACTGAAGCTTTCTTT
CDR3aa: CASSIEGLDTEAFF

abundance: NA
v_gene: TRBV5-6
d_gene: TRBD1
j_gene: TRBJ2-2
CDR3nt: TGTGCCAGCAGAAGGACAGGCGACACCGGGGAGCTGTTTTTT
CDR3aa: CASRRTGDTGELFF